This T cell receptor (beta chain) was found in a study of identical twins. TCRdb analysed the 5' RACE reads with MiXCR anew, one entry per CDR3 protein. Of under 900,000 distinct CDR3 sequences listed, around a sixth are singletons. Germline lookup yields CDR1 GTSNPN and CDR2 SVGIG (reference sequence). The CDR3 sequence is 13 residues long. The ends lost 3 bases at V and 8 bases at J; junction bases unmatched: 6. This sample was shared with a second study, whose subject was T cells expressing NK-cell markers.

The sample taken for sequencing was PBMCs. V is TRBV30 and J is TRBJ1-1; TRBD1 matches 10 bases. This sequence was found in a woman aged 18-35 years in good health. CDR3 sequence: CAWSEWTGGEAFF. In nucleotides, the CDR3 is TGTGCCTGGAGCGAATGGACAGGGGGGGAAGCTTTCTTT. Full variable domain (rest looked up from reference TRBV30 and TRBJ1-1): SQTIHQWPATLVQPVGSPLSLECTVEGTSNPNLYWYRQAAGRGLQLLFYSVGIGQISSEVPQNLSASRPQDRQFILSSKKLLLSDSGFYLCAWSEWTGGEAFFGQGTRLTVV.